This T cell receptor (beta chain) is drawn from a study of T-cell memory formation after mild COVID-19. A few counts support this clonotype. TCRdb reprocessed the 5' RACE reads via MiXCR and lists one record per CDR3 protein. Among roughly 280,000 distinct CDR3 sequences listed, less than 9.5% were seen once. The TCR was taken from a man aged 18 to 30 who had mild COVID-19 (a few samples of this study predate the infection). Cell type and time point are not known. The sequencing input was PBMCs or a T cell subset sorted from them (not recorded which).

CDR3 in amino acids: CASSLMGQANQPQHF. The CDR3 bases are TGCGCCAGCAGCTTGATGGGACAGGCTAATCAGCCCCAGCATTTT. J is TRBJ1-5 and V is TRBV5-1, with TRBD1 matching over 8 bases. CDR3 length equals 15 residues. CDR1 is SGHRS and CDR2 is YFSETQ in the germline V gene. The junction had 4 bases not matched to a gene; V was cut back by 1 base and J by 4 bases.